The rows below give T cell receptor beta chains drawn from one sample of a study of T cell responses to AZD1222 COVID-19 vaccine. The repertoire was sequenced with immunoSEQ multiplex PCR; TCRdb's copy has only in-frame clones and lacks some. This sample has some 170,000 clones, with more than 80% found just once. The sequenced sample was peripheral blood, obtained 28 days after the second dose of the MenACWY control vaccine. The receptor set was obtained from an adult who received the MenACWY meningococcal vaccine as a control. CDR3s include the opening cysteine and the closing phenylalanine or tryptophan. The order of the fields is clone size, D gene, V gene, J gene, CDR3 length, CDR3 DNA, CDR3 protein. The D gene is left open where the match is weak. A row's size may be missing; if present it is once, few, many or a size class.

NA	TRBD2	TRBV2	TRBJ2-5	15	TGTGCCAGCTCATCCGGGCTAGCGGGAGGAGAGACCCAGTACTTC	CASSSGLAGGETQYF
NA	NA	TRBV19	TRBJ1-2	13	TGTGCCAGTAACGGCCGCCGGTGGAATGGCTACACCTTC	CASNGRRWNGYTF
NA	NA	TRBV12-3/TRBV12-4	TRBJ2-7	12	TGTGCCAGCAGCCGGGTCCCCGGGGGGCAGTACTTC	CASSRVPGGQYF
NA	NA	TRBV5-6	TRBJ1-6	16	TGTGCCAGCAGCTGGAGGGGGGACCCCTATAATTCACCCCTCCACTTT	CASSWRGDPYNSPLHF
NA	TRBD1	TRBV16	TRBJ2-4	17	TGTGCCAGCAGCCAATCGTGGGGACAGGGTGCAGGAAACATTCAGTACTTC	CASSQSWGQGAGNIQYF
NA	TRBD1	TRBV2	TRBJ1-4	14	TGTGCCAGCAGCGGACAGGCCCTAAATGAAAAACTGTTTTTT	CASSGQALNEKLFF
NA	NA	TRBV27	TRBJ2-5	16	TGTGCCAGCAGTACGACAGCCTATGTCACCCAAGAGACCCAGTACTTC	CASSTTAYVTQETQYF
NA	TRBD2	TRBV28	TRBJ2-7	16	TGTGCCAGCAGTCCCCTTGGGCTAGCGGATAACAACGAGCAGTACTTC	CASSPLGLADNNEQYF
NA	NA	TRBV6-2/TRBV6-3	TRBJ1-5	16	TGTGCCAGCAGCAAACCTCTTGCCGGGGGATATCAGCCCCAGCATTTT	CASSKPLAGGYQPQHF
NA	NA	TRBV28	TRBJ1-2	13	TGTGCCAGCGGCGGGGGGCTTAACTATGGCTACACCTTC	CASGGGLNYGYTF
NA	NA	TRBV9	TRBJ2-1	14	TGTGCCAGCAGCGCCCTCGGAAGTTACGATGAGCAGTTCTTC	CASSALGSYDEQFF
NA	TRBD2	TRBV28	TRBJ2-7	15	TGTGCCAGCCCCCCCGGGGGGGTGCCTACCTACGAGCAGTACTTC	CASPPGGVPTYEQYF
NA	NA	TRBV11-3	TRBJ2-2	15	TGTGCCAGCAGCTTAGCGAGCGCTCACACCGGGGAGCTGTTTTTT	CASSLASAHTGELFF
NA	TRBD1	TRBV28	TRBJ1-1	15	TGTGCCAGCAGCCTTCTACAGGGGGCGGGGGATGAAGCTTTCTTT	CASSLLQGAGDEAFF
NA	TRBD1	TRBV28	TRBJ1-2	13	TGTGCCAGCGGCCAGGGGGCGCCCTATGGCTACACCTTC	CASGQGAPYGYTF
once	NA	TRBV30	TRBJ1-5	14	TGTGCCGCAGCCGGGGACTATAGCAATCAGCCCCAGCATTTT	CAAAGDYSNQPQHF
NA	NA	TRBV9	TRBJ2-7	13	TGTGCCAGCAGCGCGGCCGACAGCTACGAGCAGTACTTC	CASSAADSYEQYF
NA	TRBD2	TRBV29-1	TRBJ2-5	13	TGCAGCGTAATGACTAGCGGCCAAGAGACCCAGTACTTC	CSVMTSGQETQYF
NA	TRBD2	TRBV10-3	TRBJ2-3	15	TGTGCCACCCTAGTAGCGGGAGCTGGGACAGATACGCAGTATTTT	CATLVAGAGTDTQYF
NA	NA	TRBV6-6	TRBJ2-7	14	TGTGCCAGCAGTCTCCGGGACTCGTCCCTCGAGCAGTACTTC	CASSLRDSSLEQYF
NA	NA	TRBV2	TRBJ2-5	13	TGTGCCAGCAGCGGCTCCTCCCCAGAGACCCAGTACTTC	CASSGSSPETQYF
NA	NA	TRBV28	TRBJ1-4	14	TGTGCCAGCAGTGAGGGACTGGGAAATGAAAAACTGTTTTTT	CASSEGLGNEKLFF
NA	TRBD2	TRBV27	TRBJ2-7	15	TGTGCCAGCAGTCCTAAGACTAGCGACTCCTACGAGCAGTACTTC	CASSPKTSDSYEQYF
once	TRBD1	TRBV7-2	TRBJ1-4	15	TGTGCCAGCAGCTTATTAGGGACAGGGAATGAAAAACTGTTTTTT	CASSLLGTGNEKLFF
NA	TRBD1	TRBV7-9	TRBJ2-7	15	TGTGCCAGCAGCTCGGACAGGGTCCCCTCCTACGAGCAGTACTTC	CASSSDRVPSYEQYF
once	NA	TRBV5-6	TRBJ1-3	13	TGTGCCAGCAGCCGGGATACGGGAAACACCATATATTTT	CASSRDTGNTIYF
few	TRBD2	TRBV5-4	TRBJ2-7	17	TGTGCCAGCAGCCCGGGACGGAATAGCGGGAGTAGGAACGAGCAGTACTTC	CASSPGRNSGSRNEQYF
NA	NA	TRBV11-3	TRBJ2-1	12	TGTGCCAGCAGCCTAGGGGAAGGGATTCAGTTCTTC	CASSLGEGIQFF
NA	TRBD2	TRBV9	TRBJ2-3	14	TGTGCCAGCAGCGTAGCGCCTAGCGGAGATACGCAGTATTTT	CASSVAPSGDTQYF
NA	NA	TRBV5-6	TRBJ1-2	12	TGTGCCAGCAATCGTGAGAACTATGGCTACACCTTC	CASNRENYGYTF
once	TRBD2	TRBV28	TRBJ2-7	14	TGTGCCAGCAGTGGGACTAGCGGAGCCTACGAGCAGTACTTC	CASSGTSGAYEQYF
NA	TRBD1	TRBV7-9	TRBJ2-6	18	TGTGCCAGCAGCTTCGATGGGACAGGGAGTAGTGGGGCCAACGTCCTGACTTTC	CASSFDGTGSSGANVLTF
NA	TRBD1	TRBV28	TRBJ1-2	15	TGTGCCAGCACCTTCCGGGACAGGAGCTCCTATGGCTACACCTTC	CASTFRDRSSYGYTF
NA	NA	TRBV19	TRBJ1-4	13	TGTGCCAGTGCGGCCGGATATAACGAAAAACTGTTTTTT	CASAAGYNEKLFF
NA	NA	TRBV7-2	TRBJ2-2	15	TGTGCCAGCAGCTTAGCCCGACTGCTTGGGGGGGAGCTGTTTTTT	CASSLARLLGGELFF
NA	TRBD1	TRBV7-9	TRBJ2-2	16	TGTGCCAGCAGCCCCCGGACAGGGGGAGGCACCGGGGAGCTGTTTTTT	CASSPRTGGGTGELFF
NA	NA	TRBV30	TRBJ1-4	14	TGTGCCTGGACCCTAGGGAGAGTGGATGAAAAACTGTTTTTT	CAWTLGRVDEKLFF
NA	TRBD2	TRBV9	TRBJ2-3	17	TGTGCCAGCAGCGTAGCAGGGCTAGCGGACCCCACAGATACGCAGTATTTT	CASSVAGLADPTDTQYF
NA	NA	TRBV20-1	TRBJ1-2	14	TGCAGTGCTAGTTGGGCCGGCGCTAACTATGGCTACACCTTC	CSASWAGANYGYTF
NA	NA	TRBV10-3	TRBJ1-1	15	TGTGCCATCAGTGGGTGGAGGCGTCTGAACACTGAAGCTTTCTTT	CAISGWRRLNTEAFF
NA	TRBD2	TRBV7-9	TRBJ2-7	17	TGTGCCAGCAGCCCGCGACTAGCGGGAGGTAGCTCCTACGAGCAGTACTTC	CASSPRLAGGSSYEQYF
once	NA	TRBV7-2	TRBJ2-2	15	TGTGCCAGCAGCCCTTACGGAATGAACACCGGGGAGCTGTTTTTT	CASSPYGMNTGELFF
NA	NA	TRBV4-3	TRBJ2-7	14	TGCGCCAGCAGCTTAGGGCACGGGAGCTACGAGCAGTACTTC	CASSLGHGSYEQYF
NA	TRBD1	TRBV28	TRBJ2-1	15	TGTGCCAGCAGCACCCCGGGACAGGGCTTCAATGAGCAGTTCTTC	CASSTPGQGFNEQFF
few	NA	TRBV2	TRBJ2-7	16	TGTGCCAGCAGTTTTTCCGCCGGGACAGCGGGCTACGAGCAGTACTTC	CASSFSAGTAGYEQYF
NA	NA	TRBV19	TRBJ1-5	14	TGTGCCAGTAGACCCGGACAGCTCAATCAGCCCCAGCATTTT	CASRPGQLNQPQHF
NA	NA	TRBV5-6	TRBJ1-2	14	TGTGCCAGCAGCTCCGTCCAGGGATCCTATGGCTACACCTTC	CASSSVQGSYGYTF
once	NA	TRBV9	TRBJ2-1	14	TGTGCCAGCAGCGTAAAACTAGAAGGCAATGAGCAGTTCTTC	CASSVKLEGNEQFF
NA	TRBD1	TRBV9	TRBJ1-3	14	TGTGCCAGCAGCGTGACAGGGACTGGAAACACCATATATTTT	CASSVTGTGNTIYF
NA	NA	TRBV4-3	TRBJ1-2	16	TGCGCCAGCAGCCAAGATCAGCGCCCGAGGCTGGGTGGCTACACCTTC	CASSQDQRPRLGGYTF
NA	TRBD1	TRBV7-9	TRBJ2-3	14	TGTGCCAGCAGCTTTGGACAGGGAACAGATACGCAGTATTTT	CASSFGQGTDTQYF
NA	TRBD1	TRBV5-1	TRBJ1-1	14	TGCGCCAGCAGAACCGGGACAGGGAGGGATGAAGCTTTCTTT	CASRTGTGRDEAFF
NA	NA	TRBV7-2	TRBJ1-1	12	TGTGCCAGCAGCCCCCAAGGGGGTGGGGCTTTCTTT	CASSPQGGGAFF
NA	TRBD1	TRBV5-4	TRBJ2-2	16	TGTGCCAGCAGCTCCGACAGGGGGGCTGGCTTGGGGGAGCTGTTTTTT	CASSSDRGAGLGELFF
NA	NA	TRBV2	TRBJ1-1	16	TGTGCCAGCCGAGGTCAGGGAAGTCGGGGGCACACTGAAGCTTTCTTT	CASRGQGSRGHTEAFF
NA	NA	TRBV2	TRBJ1-5	14	TGTGCCAGCAGTGTACAGGGTGCCAATCAGCCCCAGCATTTT	CASSVQGANQPQHF
few	NA	TRBV30	TRBJ1-2	14	TGTGCCTGGAGGGACCTACGAGCTAACTATGGCTACACCTTC	CAWRDLRANYGYTF
NA	NA	TRBV13	TRBJ1-1	13	TGTGCCAGCAGCTTCAGGGGTGGCACTGAAGCTTTCTTT	CASSFRGGTEAFF
NA	TRBD1	TRBV6-2/TRBV6-3	TRBJ2-2	17	TGTGCCAGCAGTTGGGACCCGGGACAGGGGAATGCCGGGGAGCTGTTTTTT	CASSWDPGQGNAGELFF
NA	NA	TRBV6-2/TRBV6-3	TRBJ1-2	13	TGTGCCAGCAGCACCCCGAAGACAGATGGCTACACCTTC	CASSTPKTDGYTF